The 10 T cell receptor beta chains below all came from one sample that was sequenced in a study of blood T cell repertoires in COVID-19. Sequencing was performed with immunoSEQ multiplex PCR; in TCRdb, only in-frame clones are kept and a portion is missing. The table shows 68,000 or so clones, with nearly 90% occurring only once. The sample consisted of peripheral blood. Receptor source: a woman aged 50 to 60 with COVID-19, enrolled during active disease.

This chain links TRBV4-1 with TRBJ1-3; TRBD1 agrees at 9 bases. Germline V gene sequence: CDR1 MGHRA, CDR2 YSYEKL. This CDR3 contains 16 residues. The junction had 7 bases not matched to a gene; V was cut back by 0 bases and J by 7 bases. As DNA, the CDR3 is TGCGCCAGCAGCCAAGAATCACGGACAGGGGTCAACACCATATATTTT. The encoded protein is CASSQESRTGVNTIYF.

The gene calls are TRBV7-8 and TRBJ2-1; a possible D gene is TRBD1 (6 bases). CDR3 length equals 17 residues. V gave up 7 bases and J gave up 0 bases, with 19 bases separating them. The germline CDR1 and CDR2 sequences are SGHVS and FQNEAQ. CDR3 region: CASKKTGSPSSYNEQFF. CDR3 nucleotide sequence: TGTGCCAGCAAGAAGACAGGCAGCCCCAGCTCCTACAATGAGCAGTTCTTC.

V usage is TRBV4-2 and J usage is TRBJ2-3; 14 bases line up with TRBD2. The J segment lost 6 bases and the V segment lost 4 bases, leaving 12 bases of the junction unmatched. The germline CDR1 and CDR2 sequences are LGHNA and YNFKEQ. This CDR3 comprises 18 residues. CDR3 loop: CASSPTSGTSGSRDTQYF. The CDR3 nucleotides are TGTGCCAGCAGCCCGACCTCCGGGACTAGCGGGAGTCGGGATACGCAGTATTTT.

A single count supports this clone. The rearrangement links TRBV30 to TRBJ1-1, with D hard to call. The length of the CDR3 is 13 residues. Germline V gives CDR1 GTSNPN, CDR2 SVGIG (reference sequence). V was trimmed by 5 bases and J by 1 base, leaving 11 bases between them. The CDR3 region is CAWAGIPNTEAFF. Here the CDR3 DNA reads TGTGCCTGGGCCGGGATACCGAACACTGAAGCTTTCTTT. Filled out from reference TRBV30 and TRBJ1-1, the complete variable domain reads SQTIHQWPATLVQPVGSPLSLECTVEGTSNPNLYWYRQAAGRGLQLLFYSVGIGQISSEVPQNLSASRPQDRQFILSSKKLLLSDSGFYLCAWAGIPNTEAFFGQGTRLTVV.

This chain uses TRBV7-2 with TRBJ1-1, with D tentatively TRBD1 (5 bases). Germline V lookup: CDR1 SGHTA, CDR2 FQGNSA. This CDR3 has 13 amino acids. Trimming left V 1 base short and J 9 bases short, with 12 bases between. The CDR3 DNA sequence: TGTGCCAGCAGCTTAGAGCCGAGACAGCAAGCTTTCTTT. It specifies CASSLEPRQQAFF.

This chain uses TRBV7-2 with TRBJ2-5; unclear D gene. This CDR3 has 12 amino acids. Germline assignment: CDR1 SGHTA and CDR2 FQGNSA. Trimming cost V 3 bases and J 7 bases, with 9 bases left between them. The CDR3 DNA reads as TGTGCCAGCAGCTTTACAGATGGGACCCAGTACTTC. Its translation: CASSFTDGTQYF.

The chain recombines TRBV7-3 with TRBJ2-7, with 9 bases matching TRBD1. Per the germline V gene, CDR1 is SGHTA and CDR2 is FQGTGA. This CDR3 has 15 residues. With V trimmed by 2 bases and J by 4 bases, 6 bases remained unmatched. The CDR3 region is CASSLLPGTGYEQYF. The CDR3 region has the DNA TGTGCCAGCAGCTTACTTCCCGGGACAGGGTACGAGCAGTACTTC. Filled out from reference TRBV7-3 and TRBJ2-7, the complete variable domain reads GAGVSQTPSNKVTEKGKYVELRCDPISGHTALYWYRQSLGQGPEFLIYFQGTGAADDSGLPNDRFFAVRPEGSVSTLKIQRTERGDSAVYLCASSLLPGTGYEQYFGPGTRLTVT.

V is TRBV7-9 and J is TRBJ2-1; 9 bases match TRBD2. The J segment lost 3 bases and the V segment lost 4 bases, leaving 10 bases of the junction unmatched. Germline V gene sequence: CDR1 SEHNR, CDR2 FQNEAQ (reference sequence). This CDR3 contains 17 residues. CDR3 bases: TGTGCCAGCAGCTGGGGTCTTGCGGGAGGGCGCTACAATGAGCAGTTCTTC. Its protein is CASSWGLAGGRYNEQFF. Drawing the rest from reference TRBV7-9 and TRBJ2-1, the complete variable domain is DTGVSQNPRHKITKRGQNVTFRCDPISEHNRLYWYRQTLGQGPEFLTYFQNEAQLEKSRLLSDRFSAERPKGSFSTLEIQRTEQGDSAMYLCASSWGLAGGRYNEQFFGPGTRLTVL.

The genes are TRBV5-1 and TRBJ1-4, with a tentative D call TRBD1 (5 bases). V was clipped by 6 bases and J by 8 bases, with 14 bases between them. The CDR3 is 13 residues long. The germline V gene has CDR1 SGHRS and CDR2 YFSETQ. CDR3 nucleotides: TGCGCCAGCAATATGGGCACAGGAGAAAAACTGTTTTTT. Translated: CASNMGTGEKLFF.

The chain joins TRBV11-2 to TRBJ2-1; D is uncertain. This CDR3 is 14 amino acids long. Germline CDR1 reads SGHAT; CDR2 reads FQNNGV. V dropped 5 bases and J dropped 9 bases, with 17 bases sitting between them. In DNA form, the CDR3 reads TGTGCCAGCAGCCCGAGCCCCCTCCGAAGTGAGCAGTTCTTC. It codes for CASSPSPLRSEQFF.